This TCR beta chain was captured in a study of blood T cell repertoires in COVID-19. The CDR3 contains 11 residues. Generated by immunoSEQ multiplex PCR, the TCRdb table keeps only in-frame clones and is missing some. The sample records around 330,000 clones, more than 70% being singletons. Sequencing was performed on peripheral blood. This rearrangement joins TRBV21-1 to TRBJ1-2. TRBV21-1 is a known pseudogene. This sequence was found in a woman aged 25 to 45 with COVID-19, enrolled during active disease. The CDR3 sequence: CASSKSEGYTF. DNA for the CDR3: TGTGCCAGCAGCAAATCGGAGGGCTACACCTTC.